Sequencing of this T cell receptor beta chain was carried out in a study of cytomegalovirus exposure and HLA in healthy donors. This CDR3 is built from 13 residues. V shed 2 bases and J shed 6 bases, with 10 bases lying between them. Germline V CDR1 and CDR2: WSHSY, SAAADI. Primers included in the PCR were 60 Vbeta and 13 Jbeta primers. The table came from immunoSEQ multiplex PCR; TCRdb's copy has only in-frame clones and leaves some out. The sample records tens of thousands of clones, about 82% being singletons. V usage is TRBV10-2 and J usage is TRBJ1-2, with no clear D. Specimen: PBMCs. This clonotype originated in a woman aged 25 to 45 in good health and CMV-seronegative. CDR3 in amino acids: CASSERGVDGYTF. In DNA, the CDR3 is TGCGCCAGCAGTGAGCGGGGTGTGGATGGCTACACCTTC.